The 17 T cell receptor beta chains in this list originate from one sample, sequenced in a study of blood T cells in healthy people across ages. Combining a sample-barcoded 5' primer with a J-beta primer mix, a second PCR ran for 7 to 11 cycles. TCRdb called the 5' RACE reads again in MiXCR, with one record for every CDR3 protein. The sample contains 1.5 million to 2 million distinct CDR3 sequences, roughly 30% of which appear only once. The sequenced sample consisted of blood. All receptors come from a woman aged 25-40 years in good health.

J is TRBJ2-7 and V is TRBV18, with TRBD2 matching 9 bases. The germline CDR1 and CDR2 sequences are KGHSH and LQKENI. CDR3 length: 14 residues. V lost 2 bases, J lost 4 bases, and 3 bases stayed unmatched. CDR3 region: CASSPVTSGYEQYF. CDR3 sequence (DNA): TGTGCCAGCTCACCAGTGACTAGCGGATACGAGCAGTACTTC.

This clonotype was seen more than once but under ten times. Since a much larger clone is just one base distant, this may be a read error. J is TRBJ2-1 and V is TRBV29-1; D tentatively fits TRBD1 or TRBD2 (6 bases each). Trimming removed 0 bases from V and 15 bases from J, with 18 bases in between. Germline V gene lookup returns CDR1 SQVTM and CDR2 ANQGSEA. This CDR3 is built from 13 residues. CDR3 residues: CSVEEDDEGGRFF. The CDR3 region has the DNA TGCAGCGTTGAAGAGGATGATGAAGGGGGGCGGTTCTTC.

Notes on this clonotype: A much larger clonotype is one base distant, so this may be a read error. V usage is TRBV29-1 and J usage is TRBJ2-1, with D unclear. Germline V CDR1 and CDR2: SQVTM, ANQGSEA. V shed 6 bases and J shed 7 bases, with 13 bases lying between them. This CDR3 region has 12 residues. The DNA of the CDR3 is TGCAGCGTGGGAAAGGGTACGAATGAGCAGTTCTTC. Translating gives CSVGKGTNEQFF.

This clonotype was picked up many times. The V gene is TRBV10-3, the J gene TRBJ2-5, with D unclear. Germline V CDR1 and CDR2: ENHRY, SYGVKD. V was pared by 3 bases and J by 4 bases, with 6 bases between. The CDR3 is 12 residues long. CDR3 sequence reads: CAISDFRETQYF. CDR3 nucleotide sequence: TGTGCCATCAGTGATTTCCGAGAGACCCAGTACTTC.

On this clonotype itself: The junction departs from the called germline gene at one end, perhaps through a read error. The J gene is TRBJ2-1, the V gene TRBV6-5; TRBD1 aligns across 8 bases. The CDR3 contains 14 residues. CDR1 and CDR2 (germline): MNHEY, SVGAGI. CDR3 residues: CASSRQGLVDERFF. The CDR3, as DNA: TGTGCCAGCAGTCGACAGGGGCTAGTCGACGAGCGGTTCTTC.

This clonotype was seen ten or more times. This rearrangement joins TRBV20-1 to TRBJ2-1, with TRBD2 as a possible D gene (6 bases). The V gene's germline CDR1 is DFQATT and CDR2 SNEGSKA (reference sequence). This CDR3 is built from 14 residues. V was cut by 4 bases and J by 1 base, with 11 bases left in between. The CDR3 sequence: CSATRGTSYNEQFF. CDR3 sequence (DNA): TGCAGTGCTACACGCGGGACGTCCTACAATGAGCAGTTCTTC.

This clonotype was observed a few times. The genes are TRBV20-1 and TRBJ2-1; no clear D. CDR1 is DFQATT and CDR2 is SNEGSKA in the germline V gene (reference sequence). The V gene lost 7 bases and the J gene lost 0 bases, with 10 bases spanning the gap. The CDR3 has 13 amino acids. DNA of the CDR3: TGCAGTGTCTCGCAGAGCTCCTACAATGAGCAGTTCTTC. This translates into CSVSQSSYNEQFF.

The V gene is TRBV19, the J gene TRBJ2-4, with D maybe TRBD2 (5 bases). V lost 0 bases and J 3 bases, leaving 15 bases between the germline ends. Germline V gene sequence: CDR1 LNHDA, CDR2 SQIVND (reference sequence). This CDR3 spans 17 amino acids. CDR3 protein: CASSIEGVRESKNIQYF. The CDR3 DNA follows: TGTGCCAGTAGTATAGAAGGTGTGAGGGAAAGCAAAAACATTCAGTACTTC. Variable domain in full (rest from reference TRBV19 and TRBJ2-4): DGGITQSPKYLFRKEGQNVTLSCEQNLNHDAMYWYRQDPGQGLRLIYYSQIVNDFQKGDIAEGYSVSREKKESFPLTVTSAQKNPTAFYLCASSIEGVRESKNIQYFGAGTRLSVL.

This clonotype was seen a few times. The gene calls are TRBV7-3 and TRBJ2-4, with 8 bases matching TRBD2. With V trimmed by 2 bases and J by 7 bases, 10 bases remained unmatched. The CDR3 extends over 16 amino acids. Per germline, CDR1 SGHTA and CDR2 FQGTGA. CDR3 sequence (DNA): TGTGCCAGCAGCTTAGAGGGTAGCGGGGACGGGAACATTCAGTACTTC. The encoded protein is CASSLEGSGDGNIQYF.

The chain employs TRBV14 and TRBJ2-7, with 14 bases lining up with TRBD2. Trimming at V came to 1 base and at J to 7 bases, leaving 18 bases not matched to a gene. This CDR3 contains 20 residues. Germline V CDR1 and CDR2: SGHDN, FVKESK. As DNA, the CDR3 is TGTGCCAGCAGCCAAGTTTTATTCGGACTAGCGGGAGGAATCGACTATGAGCAGTACTTC. This codes for CASSQVLFGLAGGIDYEQYF.

This clonotype appeared a few times. CDR3 in DNA: TGTGCCAGCAGCTTTATTGCGGACGAGCAGTTCTTC. Translated: CASSFIADEQFF. This chain links TRBV7-2 with TRBJ2-1; D uncertain. Germline V lookup: CDR1 SGHTA, CDR2 FQGNSA. The CDR3 sequence is 12 residues long. V lost 3 bases, J lost 10 bases, and 10 bases lay in between.

This clonotype turned up a few times. The genes are TRBV4-3 and TRBJ2-1; TRBD2 aligns across 8 bases. The V segment lost 4 bases and the J segment 9 bases; nucleotides outside the gene matches: 8. From germline, CDR1 is LGHNA and CDR2 YSLEER. This CDR3 spans 14 amino acids. DNA for the CDR3: TGCGCCAGCAGCCCGGGACTAGATAAAACTGAGCAGTTCTTC. Translated: CASSPGLDKTEQFF.

This clonotype was seen a few times. This chain links TRBV7-9 with TRBJ1-5; a weak D match, TRBD1 (5 bases). V was pared by 4 bases and J by 3 bases, with 10 bases between. This CDR3 contains 14 residues. Germline lookup yields CDR1 SEHNR and CDR2 FQNEAQ (reference sequence). The CDR3 spells CASSSQGINQPQHF. As DNA, the CDR3 is TGTGCCAGCAGCTCCCAGGGAATCAATCAGCCCCAGCATTTT.

About this clonotype: A much more abundant neighbour one base away suggests this may be a read error. This sequence joins TRBV29-1 and TRBJ2-1, with D tentatively TRBD2 (5 bases). The CDR3 consists of 11 residues. In germline, CDR1 is SQVTM, CDR2 ANQGSEA. Trimming removed 7 bases at V and 9 bases at J, with 13 bases between. CDR3 residues: CSAGVRSEQFF. The CDR3 coding sequence is TGCAGCGCCGGGGTTCGGAGTGAGCAGTTCTTC.

The chain combines TRBV7-9 with TRBJ1-2, with D unclear. The CDR3 covers 14 residues. The V gene lost 1 base and the J gene lost 7 bases, with 13 bases spanning the gap. Germline V gene lookup returns CDR1 SEHNR and CDR2 FQNEAQ (reference sequence). The CDR3 spells CASSLGQDQVGYTF. In DNA, the CDR3 is TGTGCCAGCAGCTTAGGCCAGGACCAAGTTGGCTACACCTTC.

This clonotype appeared a few times. V is TRBV5-1 and J is TRBJ2-1; possibly TRBD2 for D (6 bases). The CDR3 contains 15 residues. Germline assignment: CDR1 SGHRS and CDR2 YFSETQ. Trimming left V 5 bases short and J 8 bases short, with 20 bases between. CDR3 nucleotide sequence: TGCGCCAGCAGGAATAACGGGGGTACGACGGATGAGCAGTTCTTC. As protein: CASRNNGGTTDEQFF.

This clonotype was recorded a few times. The chain links TRBV20-1 to TRBJ1-1, with D hard to call. CDR3 length: 14 amino acids. CDR1 and CDR2 (germline): DFQATT, SNEGSKA (reference sequence). Trimming left V 4 bases short and J 1 base short, with 13 bases between. The CDR3 loop is CSATQPDPNTEAFF. DNA of the CDR3: TGCAGTGCTACGCAACCTGACCCGAACACTGAAGCTTTCTTT.